This T cell receptor (beta chain) derives from a study of shared clonotypes between healthy human individuals. Findings and limits, study-wide: Rarefaction curves obtained for sorted subsets showed sequencing incomplete despite large depth.

Profiled with immunoSEQ multiplex PCR; TCRdb holds only in-frame clones, not every one. The table shows some 1 million clones, with roughly 80% occurring only once. As regards this clone: The antigen is unknown.

This CDR3 is 13 amino acids long. With 0 bases removed from V and 8 bases from J, the gap between germline ends came to 10 bases. In germline, CDR1 is SEHNR, CDR2 FQNEAQ (reference sequence). V gene TRBV7-9 combines with J gene TRBJ1-2; D unresolved. The sample taken for sequencing was memory CD4+ T cells sorted from blood. The subset is: CD45RA-negative fraction. This TCR was recovered from a man between 18 and 29 years old in good health. The CDR3 DNA is TGTGCCAGCAGCTTAGCGGTCTCGCTCGGCTACACCTTC. This gives the protein CASSLAVSLGYTF.